Below are 2 T cell receptor beta chains sequenced from a single sample in a study of blood T cell repertoires in COVID-19. Repertoires were generated with immunoSEQ multiplex PCR, while TCRdb's copy carries only in-frame clones and drops some. The table lists about 150,000 clones, roughly 90% of them singletons. Sequencing was done on a sample of PBMCs or T cells enriched from blood (not recorded which). These receptors originate from a woman aged 25 to 39 with acute COVID-19.

The genes are TRBV27 and TRBJ2-3; the match to TRBD2 covers 9 bases. Germline V gene lookup returns CDR1 MNHEY and CDR2 SMNVEV (reference sequence). The CDR3 runs 13 residues. After removal of 8 bases from V and 5 bases from J, the junction contained 5 bases not matched to a gene. CDR3: CASAGGLGDTQYF. The CDR3 DNA follows: TGTGCCAGCGCGGGAGGGCTAGGAGATACGCAGTATTTT.

This clone was detected a few times. The CDR3 protein is CASSFPPGSGQETQYF. As DNA, the CDR3 is TGTGCCAGCAGCTTTCCCCCCGGGAGCGGACAAGAGACCCAGTACTTC. The V gene is TRBV7-9, the J gene TRBJ2-5; D is perhaps TRBD2 (6 bases). V dropped 3 bases and J dropped 2 bases, with 16 bases sitting between them. Germline assignment: CDR1 SEHNR and CDR2 FQNEAQ (reference sequence). The CDR3 consists of 16 residues.